This entry is about one T cell receptor (beta chain). Its antigen is still unknown. A read error is possible here, since a much larger clone lies one base away. This sample is part of a study of identical twins. Only healthy Caucasians were enrolled as donors. Template switching, a step in the protocol, added a universal primer site, and cDNA carried unique molecular identifiers. TCRdb reanalysed the 5' RACE reads using MiXCR and keeps one entry per CDR3 protein. The table lists some 1,600,000 distinct CDR3 sequences, about 30% of them singletons, with around 0.3% in the top ten. Findings and limits, study-wide: Invariant MAIT and iNKT cells may have partly biased zero-insertion analyses. For cord blood, abundant beta clonotypes had fewer insertions, unlike memory repertoires, which showed none.

This CDR3 has 13 residues. Per germline, CDR1 DFQATT and CDR2 SNEGSKA (reference sequence). This sequence joins TRBV20-1 and TRBJ2-3, with D perhaps TRBD1 (6 bases). The specimen was cord blood. This sequence originates from a newborn girl in good health. The CDR3 here is CSAIPPGVDTRYF. The CDR3 coding sequence is TGCAGTGCTATTCCCCCAGGGGTGGATACGCGGTATTTT.